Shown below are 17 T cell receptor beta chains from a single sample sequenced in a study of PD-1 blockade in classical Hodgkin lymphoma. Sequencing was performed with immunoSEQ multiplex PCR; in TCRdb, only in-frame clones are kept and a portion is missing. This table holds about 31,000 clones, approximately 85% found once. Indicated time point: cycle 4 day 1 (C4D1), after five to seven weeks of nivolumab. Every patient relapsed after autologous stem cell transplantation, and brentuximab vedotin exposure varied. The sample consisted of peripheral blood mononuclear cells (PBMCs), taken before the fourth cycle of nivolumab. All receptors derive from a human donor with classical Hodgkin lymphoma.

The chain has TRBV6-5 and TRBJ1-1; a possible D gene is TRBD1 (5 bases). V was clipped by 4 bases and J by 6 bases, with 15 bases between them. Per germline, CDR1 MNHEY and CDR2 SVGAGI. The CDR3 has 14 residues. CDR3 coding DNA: TGTGCCAGCAGTTCCGGGGACGGACGGCCTGAAGCTTTCTTT. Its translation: CASSSGDGRPEAFF.

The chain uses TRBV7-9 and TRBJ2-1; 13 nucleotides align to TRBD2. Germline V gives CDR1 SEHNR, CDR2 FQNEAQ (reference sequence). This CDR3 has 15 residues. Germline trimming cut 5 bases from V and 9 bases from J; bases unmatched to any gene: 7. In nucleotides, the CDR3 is TGTGCCAGCAGCAAGACTAGCGGGAGGACTGGTGAGCAGTTCTTC. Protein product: CASSKTSGRTGEQFF.

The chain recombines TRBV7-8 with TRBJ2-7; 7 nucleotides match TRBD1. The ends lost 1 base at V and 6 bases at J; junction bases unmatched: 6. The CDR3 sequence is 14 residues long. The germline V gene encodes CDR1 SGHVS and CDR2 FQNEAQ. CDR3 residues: CASSLDVPGGEQYV. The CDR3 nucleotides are TGTGCCAGCAGCTTAGACGTGCCAGGGGGCGAGCAGTACGTC.

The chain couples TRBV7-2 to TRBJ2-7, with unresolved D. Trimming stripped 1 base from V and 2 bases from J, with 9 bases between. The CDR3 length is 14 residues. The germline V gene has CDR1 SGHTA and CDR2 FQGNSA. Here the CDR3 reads CASSLDRSAYEQYV. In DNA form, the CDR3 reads TGTGCCAGCAGCTTAGACCGGAGCGCCTACGAGCAGTACGTC.

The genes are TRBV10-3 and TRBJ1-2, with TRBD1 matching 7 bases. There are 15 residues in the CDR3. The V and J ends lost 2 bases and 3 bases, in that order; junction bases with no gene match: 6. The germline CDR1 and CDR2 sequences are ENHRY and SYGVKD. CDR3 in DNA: TGTGCCATCAGTGAGCAGGCAGGGGGTGACTATGGCTACACCTTC. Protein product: CAISEQAGGDYGYTF.

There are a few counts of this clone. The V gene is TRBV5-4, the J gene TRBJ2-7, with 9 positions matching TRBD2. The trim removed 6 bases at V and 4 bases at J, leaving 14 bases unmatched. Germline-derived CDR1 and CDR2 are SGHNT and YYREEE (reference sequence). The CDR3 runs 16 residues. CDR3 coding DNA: TGTGCCAGCACGTCCCTTAATAGCGGGAGTAGTTACGAGCAGTACTTC. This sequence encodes CASTSLNSGSSYEQYF.

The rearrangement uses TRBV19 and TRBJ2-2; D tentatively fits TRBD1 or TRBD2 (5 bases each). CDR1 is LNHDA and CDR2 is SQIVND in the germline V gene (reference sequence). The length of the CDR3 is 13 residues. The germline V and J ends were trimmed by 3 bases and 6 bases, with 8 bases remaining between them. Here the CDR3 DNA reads TGTGCCAGTAGTATGACGGGGCCCGGGGAGCTGTTTTTT. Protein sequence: CASSMTGPGELFF.

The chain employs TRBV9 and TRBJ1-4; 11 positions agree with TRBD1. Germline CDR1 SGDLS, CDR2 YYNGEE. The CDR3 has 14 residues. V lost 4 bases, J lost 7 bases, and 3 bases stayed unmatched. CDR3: CASSLGQGVEKLFF. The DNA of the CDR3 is TGTGCCAGCAGCTTGGGACAGGGGGTTGAAAAACTGTTTTTT.

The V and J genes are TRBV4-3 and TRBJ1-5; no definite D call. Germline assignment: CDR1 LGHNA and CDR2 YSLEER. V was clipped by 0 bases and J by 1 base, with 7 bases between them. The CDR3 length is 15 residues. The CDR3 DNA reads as TGCGCCAGCAGCCAAGAAGCTCGAAGCAATCAGCCCCAGCATTTT. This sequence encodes CASSQEARSNQPQHF.

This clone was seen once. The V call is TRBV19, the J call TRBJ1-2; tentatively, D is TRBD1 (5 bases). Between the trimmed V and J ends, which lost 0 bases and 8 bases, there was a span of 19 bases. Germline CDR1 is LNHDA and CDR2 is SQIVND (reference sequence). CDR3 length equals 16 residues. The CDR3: CASSIDRGFARSGYTF. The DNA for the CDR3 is TGTGCCAGTAGTATAGACCGGGGCTTCGCAAGATCCGGCTACACCTTC.

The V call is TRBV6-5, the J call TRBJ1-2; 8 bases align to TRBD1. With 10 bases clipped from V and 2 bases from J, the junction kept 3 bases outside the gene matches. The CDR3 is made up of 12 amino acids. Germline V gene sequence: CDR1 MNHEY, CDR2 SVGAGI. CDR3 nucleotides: TGTGCCACCACAGGGGGGAACTATGGCTACACCTTC. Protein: CATTGGNYGYTF.

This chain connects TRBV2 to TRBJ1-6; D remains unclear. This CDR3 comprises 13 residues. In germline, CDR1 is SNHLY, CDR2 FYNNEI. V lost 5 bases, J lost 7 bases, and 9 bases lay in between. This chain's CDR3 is CASSTMGNSPLHF. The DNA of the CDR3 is TGTGCCAGCAGTACAATGGGAAATTCACCCCTCCACTTT.

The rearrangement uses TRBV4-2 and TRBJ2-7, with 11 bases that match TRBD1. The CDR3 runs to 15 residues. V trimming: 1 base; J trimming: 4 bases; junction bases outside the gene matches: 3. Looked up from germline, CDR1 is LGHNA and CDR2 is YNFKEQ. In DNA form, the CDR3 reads TGTGCCAGCAGCCAAGGGGGGACAGGGGGTTACGAGCAGTACTTC. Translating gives CASSQGGTGGYEQYF.

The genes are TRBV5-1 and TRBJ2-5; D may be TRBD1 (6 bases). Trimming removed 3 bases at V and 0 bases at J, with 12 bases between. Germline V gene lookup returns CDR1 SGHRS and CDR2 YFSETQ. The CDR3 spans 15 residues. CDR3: CASSSRDIHQETQYF. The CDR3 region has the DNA TGCGCCAGCAGCTCCCGGGACATCCACCAAGAGACCCAGTACTTC.

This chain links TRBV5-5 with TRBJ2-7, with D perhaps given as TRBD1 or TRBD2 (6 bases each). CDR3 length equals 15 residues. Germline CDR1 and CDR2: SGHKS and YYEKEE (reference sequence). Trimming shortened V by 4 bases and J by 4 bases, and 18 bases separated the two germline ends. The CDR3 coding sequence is TGTGCCAGCAGCCAAACCGGGGGCCGGGGATACGAGCAGTACGTC. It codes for CASSQTGGRGYEQYV.

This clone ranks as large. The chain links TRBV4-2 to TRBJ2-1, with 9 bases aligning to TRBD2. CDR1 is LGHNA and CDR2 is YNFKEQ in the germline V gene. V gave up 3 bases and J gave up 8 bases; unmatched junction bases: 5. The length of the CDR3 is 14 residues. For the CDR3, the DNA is TGTGCCAGCAGCCAGGCGGGGGGGCGAGATGAGCAGTTCTTC. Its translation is CASSQAGGRDEQFF.

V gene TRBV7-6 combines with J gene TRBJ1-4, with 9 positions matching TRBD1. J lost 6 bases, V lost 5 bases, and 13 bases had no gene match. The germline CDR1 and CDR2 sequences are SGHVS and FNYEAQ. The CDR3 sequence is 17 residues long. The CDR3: CASSPGRTGVYDEKLFF. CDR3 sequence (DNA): TGTGCCAGCAGCCCGGGCAGGACAGGGGTTTACGATGAAAAACTGTTTTTT.